The entry that follows covers one T cell receptor beta chain sequence. What antigen it recognizes has not been identified. No base quality values were provided; no much bigger clone lies one nucleotide off. This record belongs to a study of blood T cell repertoires in COVID-19 (dated by TCRdb to about 2020). In terms of the full investigation: Collaborator samples came from the United States, Italy and Spain and covered acute and convalescent phases of COVID-19. The prospective study material was composed of cDNA or gDNA derived from T cells, B-cell-depleted T cells, or PBMCs. Deeply sampled blood TCRbeta repertoires from subjects exposed to, actively infected with, or recovered from COVID-19 were included in the dataset. The repertoires were released in a freely available public database meant as a resource for research on the immune response to SARS-CoV-2. Samples came from the ongoing ImmuneRACE study (first 160 participants) plus 1,254 subjects from 6 global collaborators. Nearly every sample came with metadata listing a de-identified subject ID, COVID-19 status, age in years and sex. Where available, HLA class I and class II types were taken from metadata supplied by the sample provider and were not determined by assay-based typing.

Whole blood was collected in K2EDTA tubes by collaborating institutions according to the institutions' own protocols. For TCRbeta analysis, collaborators shipped samples as frozen whole blood, isolated PBMCs, or DNA extracted from either of those sample types. The study at large found these results: How much clinical and demographic metadata was included differed by source and by participant, and the metadata was provided uncurated.

The immunoSEQ Assay, a bias-controlled multiplex PCR, was used to amplify TCRbeta CDR3 regions from genomic DNA. The authors' pipeline ran thus. Nucleated cell counts per sample were estimated from amplification of reference gene primers within the assay. Sequence reads were collapsed and filtered to measure the absolute abundance of every unique TCRbeta CDR3 rearrangement. For each sample, productive Simpson clonality was calculated as the square root of Simpson's diversity index across productive rearrangements. TCRdb limited this immuneACCESS table to in-frame rearrangements with V and J called. A share of clones is missing; checked studies link under half to unresolved V genes, and the rest is unexplained. V and J calls and clone size are those listed in that table; D and trimming were worked out from the DNA. The sample includes about 230,000 clones, with approximately 84% observed a single time. Of the sample, around 0.98% falls within the top ten clones.

The CDR3 holds 15 amino acids from the cysteine to the phenylalanine. The sequence is cut down to CDR3 DNA, 45 bases in frame from base 1. V and J are truncated by 0 bases and 0 bases respectively, leaving an intervening sequence of 6 bases. The germline V gene sets CDR1 to SGDLS and CDR2 to YYNGEE. Material for sequencing was peripheral blood. Recombination joined TRBV9 with TRBJ2-2, with no confident D gene call. The TCR originated in a middle-aged man with acute or convalescent COVID-19. The CDR3 protein is CASSVATPNTGELFF. At the DNA level, the sequence is TGTGCCAGCAGCGTAGCTACTCCGAACACCGGGGAGCTGTTTTTT.